The present TCR beta chain was sequenced within a study of brain metastases from non-small cell lung cancer. Generated by immunoSEQ multiplex PCR, the TCRdb table keeps only in-frame clones and is missing some. Of about 2,600 clones listed, around 83% were seen once; the top ten hold roughly a sixth. This CDR3 is built from 13 residues. Germline assignment: CDR1 KGHDR and CDR2 SFDVKD. V was shortened by 7 bases and J by 0 bases, with 8 bases between the two germline ends. Study outcomes and limitations: Fewer infiltrating T cells were found in brain metastases than primaries. Metastases had sparse T cells but largely shared repertoires with primaries. In about 60% of brain metastases, T-cell clones were expanded compared with matched primary tumors.

A few counts support this clone. The antigen remains undetermined. The sample has other DNA sequences that encode this CDR3 too. This chain connects TRBV24-1 to TRBJ1-1; D is unclear. Sequenced: primary lung tumor tissue. The clonotype was recovered from a donor aged 40 or over with non-small cell lung cancer. CDR3 sequence: CATRGLLNTEAFF. CDR3 coding DNA: TGTGCCACCAGGGGATTATTGAACACTGAAGCTTTCTTT.